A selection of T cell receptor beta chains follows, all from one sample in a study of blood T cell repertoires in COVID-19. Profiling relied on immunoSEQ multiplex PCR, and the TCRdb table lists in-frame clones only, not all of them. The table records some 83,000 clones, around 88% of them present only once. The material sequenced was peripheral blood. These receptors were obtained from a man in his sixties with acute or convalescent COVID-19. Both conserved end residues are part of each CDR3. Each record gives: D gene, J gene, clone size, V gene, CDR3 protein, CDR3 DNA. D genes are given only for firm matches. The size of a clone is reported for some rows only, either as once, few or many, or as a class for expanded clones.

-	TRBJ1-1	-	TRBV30	CAWKQSPGDTEAFF	TGTGCCTGGAAACAAAGCCCGGGGGACACTGAAGCTTTCTTT
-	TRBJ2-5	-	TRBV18	CASSFPGLQETQYF	TGTGCCAGCTCATTCCCGGGACTTCAAGAGACCCAGTACTTC
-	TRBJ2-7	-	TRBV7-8	CASSPREGVSGEQYF	TGTGCCAGCAGCCCTCGAGAAGGGGTGAGTGGCGAGCAGTACTTC
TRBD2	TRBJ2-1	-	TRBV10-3	CAISPSGSWNEQFF	TGTGCCATCAGTCCTAGCGGGAGTTGGAATGAGCAGTTCTTC
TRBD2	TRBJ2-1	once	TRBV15	CATSRDRTSGGVYNEQFF	TGTGCCACCAGCAGGGACCGGACTAGCGGGGGAGTCTACAATGAGCAGTTCTTC
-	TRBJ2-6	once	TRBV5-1	CASSMNAGTLISGANVLTF	TGCGCCAGCAGTATGAACGCCGGGACACTCATCTCTGGGGCCAACGTCCTGACTTTC
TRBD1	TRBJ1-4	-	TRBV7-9	CASSLGTGGMNEKLFF	TGTGCCAGCAGCTTAGGTACAGGGGGAATGAATGAAAAACTGTTTTTT
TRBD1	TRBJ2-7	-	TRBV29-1	CSVVPLKGQGAYEQYF	TGCAGCGTTGTGCCCCTCAAGGGACAGGGGGCCTACGAGCAGTACTTC
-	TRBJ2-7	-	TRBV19	CASSIGGYEQYF	TGTGCCAGTAGTATCGGAGGATACGAGCAGTACTTC
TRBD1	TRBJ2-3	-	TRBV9	CASSVQGASDTQYF	TGTGCCAGCAGCGTTCAGGGGGCATCGGATACGCAGTATTTT
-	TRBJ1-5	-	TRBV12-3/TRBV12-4	CASSLVGRGPQHF	TGTGCCAGCAGTTTAGTGGGTCGGGGACCCCAGCATTTT
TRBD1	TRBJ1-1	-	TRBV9	CASSSLGLTGLSEAFF	TGTGCCAGCAGCAGTTTAGGGCTGACAGGGTTAAGTGAAGCTTTCTTT
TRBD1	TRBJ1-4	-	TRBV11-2	CASSLDRGRGTTNEKLFF	TGTGCCAGCAGCTTAGATCGGGGCAGGGGGACTACTAATGAAAAACTGTTTTTT
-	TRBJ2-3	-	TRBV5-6	CASSLGLGPDTQYF	TGTGCCAGCAGCTTAGGACTTGGACCAGATACGCAGTATTTT
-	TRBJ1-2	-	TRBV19	CASSGGTGGYTF	TGTGCCAGTAGTGGAGGCACCGGTGGCTACACCTTC
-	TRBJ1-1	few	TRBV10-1	CASSDPGQNTEAFF	TGCGCCAGCAGTGACCCCGGACAGAACACTGAAGCTTTCTTT
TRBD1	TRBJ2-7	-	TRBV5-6	CASSLPGQGNFEQYF	TGTGCCAGCAGCTTGCCGGGACAGGGGAATTTTGAGCAGTACTTC
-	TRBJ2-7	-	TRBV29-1	CSVEGLASSYEQYF	TGCAGCGTTGAGGGACTGGCGAGCTCCTACGAGCAGTACTTC
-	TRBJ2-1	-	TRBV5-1	CASSLVSVDEQFF	TGCGCCAGCAGCTTGGTTTCGGTAGATGAGCAGTTCTTC
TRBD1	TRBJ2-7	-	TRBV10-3	CARDRDEQYF	TGTGCCAGGGACAGGGACGAGCAGTACTTC